The 17 T cell receptor beta chains below come from one sample, sequenced in a study of cytomegalovirus exposure and HLA in healthy donors listed by TCRdb under 2017. Libraries were made using the immunoSEQ multiplex PCR assay. A mixture of 60 forward primers for TCR Vbeta segments and 13 reverse primers for TCR Jbeta segments was used in the multiplex PCR. TCRdb provides this immuneACCESS table in a form limited to in-frame rearrangements. Some clones are lacking; in checked studies, under half of them reflect an unresolved V gene, and why the rest are absent is not known. The sample table contains about 120,000 clones; only one count was recorded for over 70% of them. The ten largest clones capture roughly 3% of the sample. Sequencing input: PBMCs. The receptors stem from a woman between 50 and 59 years old in good health and CMV-seronegative.

The chain carries TRBV19 and TRBJ1-5; no clear D. V was pared by 10 bases and J by 3 bases, with 10 bases between. The length of the CDR3 is 12 residues. Germline V gene sequence: CDR1 LNHDA, CDR2 SQIVND (reference sequence). The CDR3 region has the DNA TGTGCCACCGACACCGACAATCAGCCCCAGCATTTT. Encoded protein: CATDTDNQPQHF.

This chain uses TRBV25-1 with TRBJ1-2, with 9 bases lining up with TRBD1. Germline V gene data show CDR1 as MGHDK and CDR2 as SYGVNS. This CDR3 is built from 15 residues. J was trimmed by 6 bases and V by 3 bases; bases with no gene match: 8. Here the CDR3 DNA reads TGTGCCAGCAGTGAGCGAACAGGGGGCCGGGATGGCTACACCTTC. This translates into CASSERTGGRDGYTF.

The rearrangement joins TRBV6-1 to TRBJ1-5; the match to TRBD1 covers 7 bases. Losses at the gene ends were 4 bases for V and 1 base for J; bases not matched to a gene: 10. Germline-derived CDR1 and CDR2 are MNHNS and SASEGT. CDR3 length: 17 amino acids. The CDR3 region has the DNA TGTGCCAGCAGTGTCCCCCGGGACAGCCGAAGCAATCAGCCCCAGCATTTT. Encoded protein: CASSVPRDSRSNQPQHF.

The DNA of the CDR3 is TGTGCCTGGGGGATGGGAGATGGCTACACCTTC. As protein: CAWGMGDGYTF. The chain uses TRBV30 and TRBJ1-2; D unresolved. In germline, CDR1 is GTSNPN, CDR2 SVGIG (reference sequence). The germline V and J ends were trimmed by 5 bases and 6 bases, with 10 bases remaining between them. This CDR3 has 11 amino acids.

This clone was seen just once. The V gene is TRBV29-1, the J gene TRBJ1-2; TRBD1 aligns across 7 bases. The germline V gene encodes CDR1 SQVTM and CDR2 ANQGSEA. CDR3 length: 16 amino acids. Trimming removed 4 bases from V and 0 bases from J; junction bases left unmatched: 11. In nucleotides, the CDR3 is TGCAGCGTTGTAAAGGGGGCGGCAGGCTCTAACTATGGCTACACCTTC. It specifies CSVVKGAAGSNYGYTF.

This sequence joins TRBV14 and TRBJ1-2; D is perhaps TRBD1 (5 bases). V shed 4 bases and J shed 10 bases, with 16 bases lying between them. CDR3 length: 13 amino acids. Germline assignment: CDR1 SGHDN and CDR2 FVKESK. Here the CDR3 reads CASSLGTQGFYTF. CDR3 coding DNA: TGTGCCAGCAGCCTCGGGACTCAAGGGTTCTACACCTTC.

This chain connects TRBV10-3 to TRBJ2-1; 11 bases match TRBD2. V shed 1 base, J shed 7 bases, and the junction held 6 bases outside the gene matches. The CDR3 contains 16 residues. Per germline, CDR1 ENHRY and CDR2 SYGVKD. The CDR3 here is CAISELLAGDSNEQFF. The CDR3 DNA sequence: TGTGCCATCAGTGAGTTACTAGCGGGAGACTCAAATGAGCAGTTCTTC.

This chain connects TRBV4-3 to TRBJ1-1; maybe TRBD1 (6 bases). Trimming removed 4 bases at V and 2 bases at J, with 8 bases between. Looked up from germline, CDR1 is LGHNA and CDR2 is YSLEER. The CDR3 extends over 13 amino acids. The CDR3 is CASSRGGNTEAFF. The CDR3 DNA is TGCGCCAGCAGCCGAGGGGGAAACACTGAAGCTTTCTTT.

The rearrangement joins TRBV13 to TRBJ2-1; 13 positions agree with TRBD2. The length of the CDR3 is 16 residues. V shed 4 bases, J shed 8 bases, and the junction held 8 bases outside the gene matches. Germline V gene sequence: CDR1 PRHDT, CDR2 FYEKMQ (reference sequence). The CDR3 DNA follows: TGTGCCAGCAGCTCCCGGACTAGCGGGAGTATAGATGAGCAGTTCTTC. Its translation is CASSSRTSGSIDEQFF.

The rearrangement uses TRBV11-2 and TRBJ2-1; 9 nucleotides line up with TRBD2. The CDR3 has 15 residues. V shed 6 bases and J 4 bases; nucleotides not matched to a gene: 7. Germline V CDR1 and CDR2: SGHAT, FQNNGV. CDR3 amino acids: CASSSGAGGYNEQFF. CDR3 DNA: TGTGCCAGCAGTTCAGGGGCGGGGGGGTACAATGAGCAGTTCTTC.

The chain couples TRBV30 to TRBJ2-1; 11 bases align to TRBD2. Germline V gene lookup returns CDR1 GTSNPN and CDR2 SVGIG (reference sequence). This CDR3 has 13 residues. The J segment lost 4 bases and the V segment lost 8 bases, leaving 4 bases of the junction unmatched. The CDR3, as DNA: TGTGCCCTAGGGACTAGCGGATACAATGAGCAGTTCTTC. Translated: CALGTSGYNEQFF. The entire variable domain, with the rest obtained from reference TRBV30 and TRBJ2-1, is as follows: SQTIHQWPATLVQPVGSPLSLECTVEGTSNPNLYWYRQAAGRGLQLLFYSVGIGQISSEVPQNLSASRPQDRQFILSSKKLLLSDSGFYLCALGTSGYNEQFFGPGTRLTVL.

A few counts support this clone. The chain carries TRBV18 and TRBJ2-7, with 7 bases that match TRBD2. The germline CDR1 and CDR2 sequences are KGHSH and LQKENI. There are 15 residues in the CDR3. J lost 5 bases, V lost 0 bases, and 7 bases had no gene match. The CDR3 DNA is TGTGCCAGCTCACCACCGGCCGCGACTAGCAACGAGCAGTACTTC. This codes for CASSPPAATSNEQYF. The full variable domain, completed using reference TRBV18 and TRBJ2-7, is NAGVMQNPRHLVRRRGQEARLRCSPMKGHSHVYWYRQLPEEGLKFMVYLQKENIIDESGMPKERFSAEFPKEGPSILRIQQVVRGDSAAYFCASSPPAATSNEQYFGPGTRLTVT.

The V call is TRBV15, the J call TRBJ2-7, with a possible D match to TRBD2 (6 bases). Germline CDR1 reads LNHNV; CDR2 reads YYDKDF (reference sequence). This CDR3 has 15 residues. V was cut by 5 bases and J by 0 bases, with 14 bases left in between. CDR3 sequence: CATSPSGWGSYEQYF. The CDR3, as DNA: TGTGCCACCAGCCCGAGCGGGTGGGGCTCCTACGAGCAGTACTTC.

This clone was found a few times. The chain employs TRBV18 and TRBJ2-6; D remains unclear. The CDR3 length is 15 residues. Germline V gives CDR1 KGHSH, CDR2 LQKENI. V was clipped by 1 base and J by 0 bases, with 4 bases between them. The CDR3 protein is CASSPRLSGANVLTF. DNA of the CDR3: TGTGCCAGCTCACCACGGCTCTCTGGGGCCAACGTCCTGACTTTC.

The J gene is TRBJ2-3, the V gene TRBV2, with a weak D call TRBD1 (5 bases). Germline V gene data show CDR1 as SNHLY and CDR2 as FYNNEI. Trimming cost V 5 bases and J 4 bases, with 13 bases left between them. The CDR3 totals 14 residues. In DNA, the CDR3 is TGTGCCAGCAGTAAACAGGAGAACGCAGATACGCAGTATTTT. It codes for CASSKQENADTQYF.

The chain is built from TRBV4-3 and TRBJ1-2; D gene ambiguous. From germline, CDR1 is LGHNA and CDR2 YSLEER. V dropped 0 bases and J dropped 8 bases, with 13 bases sitting between them. CDR3 length equals 14 residues. The DNA of the CDR3 is TGCGCCAGCAGCCAAGAAGGTAGCAGTAGCGGCTACACCTTC. It encodes CASSQEGSSSGYTF.

There are a few counts of this clone. The same CDR3 arises from other DNA sequences in this sample as well. The genes are TRBV18 and TRBJ1-4, with D possibly matching TRBD1 (5 bases). Germline assignment: CDR1 KGHSH and CDR2 LQKENI. With 3 bases removed from V and 1 base from J, the gap between germline ends came to 6 bases. CDR3 length equals 14 residues. Here the CDR3 reads CASSPDRTNEKLFF. CDR3 sequence (DNA): TGTGCCAGCTCACCCGACAGAACTAATGAAAAACTGTTTTTT.